The 2 T cell receptor beta chains given below trace back to one sample, sequenced in a study of blood T cell repertoires in COVID-19. Generated by immunoSEQ multiplex PCR, the TCRdb table keeps only in-frame clones and is missing some. Seen here are approximately 230,000 clones, just over 85% observed once, and the top ten hold roughly 14%. Input material: PBMCs or T cells enriched from blood (not recorded which). These receptors all stem from a woman in her forties or fifties with acute COVID-19.

V usage is TRBV6-2 or TRBV6-3 and J usage is TRBJ2-3, with no clear D. The CDR3 runs 13 residues. Per germline, CDR1 MNHEY and CDR2 SVGEGT. Deletions cut 6 bases from V and 7 bases from J, with 14 bases between. In DNA, the CDR3 is TGTGCCAGCAGCTCCCCTCAGATGAATACGCAGTATTTT. Translated, it gives CASSSPQMNTQYF.

In the case of this clone: Other DNA sequences from this sample encode an identical CDR3 as well. The chain has TRBV6-6 and TRBJ1-2, with 8 bases identical to TRBD1. The J segment lost 3 bases and the V segment lost 4 bases, leaving 1 base of the junction unmatched. Germline assignment: CDR1 MNHNY and CDR2 SVGAGI (reference sequence). The CDR3 runs 13 residues. In nucleotides, the CDR3 is TGTGCCAGCAGTTCGACAGGGGACTATGGCTACACCTTC. Its translation: CASSSTGDYGYTF.